These 14 T cell receptor beta chains were all obtained from the same sample, sequenced in a study of regulatory T cells in long-lasting Graves disease (dated by TCRdb to the early 2020s). The library was made by multiplex PCR. Instrument used: Illumina HiSeq 4000. To build TCR beta libraries, CDR3 regions were amplified by Arm-PCR using iRepertoire HTBI primers. The public reads were reanalyzed by TCRdb: fastp trimming at Q25, MiXCR alignment, in-frame beta chains only. Here each entry gathers all rows of one CDR3 protein and keeps the most common genes and DNA. Counted in this sample were about 470,000 distinct CDR3 sequences; about a fifth of them appeared once. Approximately 7.8% of the sample goes to the ten largest clones. This specimen's time point label, interpreted: persistent/refractory GD, antithyroid drugs over 5 years with positive TRAb. RNA was extracted from PBMCs in TRIzol for both TCR sequencing and RNA sequencing.

The sequencing here drew on peripheral blood mononuclear cells (PBMCs), taken when the disease was refractory, from a patient treated with antithyroid drugs. The origin of the receptors is a female donor with Graves disease.

The chain uses TRBV29-1 and TRBJ2-3; D possibly corresponds to TRBD1 (6 bases). The CDR3 is 16 amino acids. Germline values: CDR1 SQVTM, CDR2 ANQGSEA. The V end was cut by 5 bases, the J end by 2 bases, with 20 bases between. The CDR3 is CSVKGTRGNPTDTQYF. As DNA, the CDR3 is TGCAGCGTTAAAGGGACAAGGGGGAACCCCACAGATACGCAGTATTTT.

The chain uses TRBV20-1 and TRBJ2-7; TRBD1 might be the D (6 bases). V gave up 0 bases and J gave up 3 bases, with 15 bases separating them. The CDR3 sequence is 15 residues long. Germline V lookup: CDR1 DFQATT, CDR2 SNEGSKA (reference sequence). CDR3 loop: CSARDQGKALYEQYF. The DNA for the CDR3 is TGCAGTGCTAGAGATCAGGGGAAGGCCCTCTACGAGCAGTACTTC.

Many counts were recorded for this clonotype. The V gene is TRBV27, the J gene TRBJ2-5; the D is unclear. Germline lookup yields CDR1 MNHEY and CDR2 SMNVEV (reference sequence). V lost 2 bases to trimming and J lost 6 bases, with 10 bases between them. The CDR3 has 13 residues. The chain's CDR3 is CASSLAKSKTQYF. DNA for the CDR3: TGTGCCAGCAGTTTAGCCAAGAGCAAGACCCAGTACTTC.

In its sample, this clonotype was seen many times. The chain combines TRBV28 with TRBJ1-1; D gene uncertain. V was pared by 5 bases and J by 0 bases, with 10 bases between. The CDR3 totals 14 residues. Germline values: CDR1 MDHEN, CDR2 SYDVKM. CDR3 bases: TGTGCCAGCAGTCCAACTCAAATGAACACTGAAGCTTTCTTT. Protein product: CASSPTQMNTEAFF.

CDR3 coding DNA: TGCAGTGCTCCACGGGAGGGCGGGGAGACCCAGTACTTC. Amino acid sequence: CSAPREGGETQYF. The V and J genes are TRBV20-1 and TRBJ2-5, with 8 positions matching TRBD2. CDR1 and CDR2 (germline): DFQATT, SNEGSKA (reference sequence). V shed 5 bases, J shed 5 bases, and the junction held 7 bases outside the gene matches. There are 13 residues in the CDR3.

The genes are TRBV15 and TRBJ2-2; the D call may be TRBD1 or TRBD2 (5 bases each). The CDR3 is 13 amino acids. CDR1 is LNHNV and CDR2 is YYDKDF in the germline V gene (reference sequence). With 9 bases removed from V and 1 base from J, the gap between germline ends came to 9 bases. CDR3 nucleotide sequence: TGTGCCACGGGGACGGTGAACACCGGGGAGCTGTTTTTT. Protein product: CATGTVNTGELFF.

This clonotype was seen a few times. The CDR3 nucleotides read TGTGCCAGCTCACCCCTTCGGGGTTCCGATGAGCAGTTCTTC. It specifies CASSPLRGSDEQFF. The chain has TRBV18 and TRBJ2-1, with D possibly TRBD2 on 5 matching bases. The CDR3 is 14 amino acids. The germline CDR1 and CDR2 sequences are KGHSH and LQKENI. Trimming removed 3 bases at V and 8 bases at J, with 14 bases between.

This clonotype was observed many times. The J gene is TRBJ1-5, the V gene TRBV28; D unclear. The CDR3 covers 14 residues. CDR1 and CDR2 from the germline V gene are MDHEN and SYDVKM. V was pared by 6 bases and J by 0 bases, with 9 bases between. The CDR3 nucleotides are TGTGCCAGCAGGCCTACGTATAGCAATCAGCCCCAGCATTTT. Translated, it gives CASRPTYSNQPQHF. Looking up the rest from reference TRBV28 and TRBJ1-5 gives the full variable domain: DVKVTQSSRYLVKRTGEKVFLECVQDMDHENMFWYRQDPGLGLRLIYFSYDVKMKEKGDIPEGYSVSREKKERFSLILESASTNQTSMYLCASRPTYSNQPQHFGDGTRLSIL.

This clonotype was counted only a few times. J is TRBJ1-5 and V is TRBV27; D not certain. Germline V lookup: CDR1 MNHEY, CDR2 SMNVEV (reference sequence). V was cut by 2 bases and J by 3 bases, with 8 bases left in between. The CDR3 totals 14 residues. CDR3 sequence reads: CASSLNGHNQPQHF. The CDR3 nucleotides read TGTGCCAGCAGTTTAAACGGCCACAATCAGCCCCAGCATTTT.

This clonotype was counted ten times or more. This chain connects TRBV28 to TRBJ1-2; D is uncertain. The germline CDR1 and CDR2 sequences are MDHEN and SYDVKM. The CDR3 is 15 amino acids. The V end lost 3 bases, the J end lost 2 bases, and 13 bases lay between the germline ends. The DNA of the CDR3 is TGTGCCAGCAGTTTCACTGGGATTCAAAACTATGGCTACACCTTC. The encoded protein is CASSFTGIQNYGYTF.

A remark on this clonotype: Relative to the germline gene, one junction end is altered; a read error may explain this. The CDR3, as DNA: TGTGCCACCAGTGATGGGAAAACAGGTCCCGTCTACAAGCAGTACTTC. This gives the protein CATSDGKTGPVYKQYF. The chain couples TRBV24-1 to TRBJ2-7; perhaps TRBD1 as D (5 bases). Per the germline V gene, CDR1 is KGHDR and CDR2 is SFDVKD. The CDR3 runs to 16 residues.

This sequence joins TRBV30 and TRBJ2-7, with D unresolved. Germline V gives CDR1 GTSNPN, CDR2 SVGIG (reference sequence). The CDR3 is 13 amino acids. Trimming removed 3 bases at V and 0 bases at J, with 9 bases between. This chain's CDR3 is CAWRHRSSYEQYF. In DNA form, the CDR3 reads TGTGCCTGGAGACACCGGAGCTCCTACGAGCAGTACTTC.

This clonotype was seen only a few times. The CDR3 coding sequence is TGTGCCAGCAGGTACCTTCGCGAGACCCAGTACTTC. Its protein is CASRYLRETQYF. This chain links TRBV6-1 with TRBJ2-5, with D uncertain. Trimming shortened V by 6 bases and J by 5 bases, and 10 bases separated the two germline ends. Germline values: CDR1 MNHNS, CDR2 SASEGT. The CDR3 sequence is 12 residues long.

The chain recombines TRBV9 with TRBJ2-2; D gene ambiguous. V was cut by 0 bases and J by 9 bases, with 15 bases left in between. The CDR3 is 15 residues long. The germline gives CDR1 SGDLS, CDR2 YYNGEE. CDR3 sequence: CASSVARVVNRELFF. The CDR3 DNA reads TGTGCCAGCAGCGTAGCACGGGTCGTAAACAGGGAGCTGTTTTTT.